The 6 T cell receptor beta chains presented below share a single source sample, sequenced in a study of neurological immune-mediated disorders. In TCRdb, the 5' RACE reads were re-called with MiXCR into one record per CDR3 protein. The sample holds more than 45,000 distinct CDR3 sequences; under 2.5% are singletons and the top ten take about 3%. Input material: PBMCs. The receptors were gathered from a man in his fifties with multiple sclerosis.

This sequence joins TRBV27 and TRBJ2-5; D is ambiguous. The CDR3 loop spans 12 amino acids. The V end lost 6 bases, the J end lost 5 bases, and 10 bases lay between the germline ends. Germline V gene sequence: CDR1 MNHEY, CDR2 SMNVEV (reference sequence). The CDR3 DNA sequence: TGTGCCAGCAGATTACTTGGGGAGACCCAGTACTTC. Protein sequence: CASRLLGETQYF.

This clonotype was counted many times. The gene calls are TRBV7-9 and TRBJ2-3; TRBD2 matches at 7 bases. Unmatched junction bases numbered 16, after V lost 5 bases and J lost 5 bases. The V gene's germline CDR1 is SEHNR and CDR2 FQNEAQ (reference sequence). This CDR3 region has 17 residues. In nucleotides, the CDR3 is TGTGCCAGCAGCCCCGGATCGCGGACTAGGAATATAGATACGCAGTATTTT. Translated: CASSPGSRTRNIDTQYF.

This clonotype was seen only a few times. A read error may explain this, as a much larger clone is one base away. The chain recombines TRBV4-3 with TRBJ2-3; D is unclear. The germline CDR1 and CDR2 sequences are LGHNA and YSLEER. This CDR3 has 17 residues. V was trimmed by 0 bases and J by 8 bases, leaving 21 bases between them. CDR3 bases: TGCGCCAGCAGCCAAGATTGGCCTCCCGCCCCCCCAGGTACGCAGTATTTT. Its protein product is CASSQDWPPAPPGTQYF.

This clonotype was seen many times. The chain couples TRBV20-1 to TRBJ1-2, with D tentatively TRBD1 (6 bases). V was clipped by 2 bases and J by 0 bases, with 13 bases between them. The CDR3 contains 15 residues. Germline V CDR1 and CDR2: DFQATT, SNEGSKA (reference sequence). The CDR3 nucleotides are TGCAGTGCTAGAAATTTCAGGGGCGCTAACTATGGCTACACCTTC. Translated, it gives CSARNFRGANYGYTF.

This clonotype has at least ten counts. The chain joins TRBV20-1 to TRBJ1-5; 12 nucleotides match TRBD1. Germline-derived CDR1 and CDR2 are DFQATT and SNEGSKA (reference sequence). This CDR3 contains 19 residues. V dropped 0 bases and J dropped 6; count of bases not matched to a gene: 15. The CDR3 is CSARDAGTGGDYRTQPQHF. The DNA for the CDR3 is TGCAGTGCTAGAGATGCTGGGACAGGGGGCGATTACCGGACTCAGCCCCAGCATTTT.

There are many counts of this clonotype. This chain links TRBV3-1 with TRBJ1-1; D is uncertain. V dropped 9 bases and J dropped 7 bases, with 12 bases sitting between them. Germline-derived CDR1 and CDR2 are LGHDT and YNNKEL (reference sequence). There are 11 residues in the CDR3. This CDR3 reads CASSRGHEAFF. CDR3 nucleotides: TGTGCCAGTTCACGGGGTCATGAAGCTTTCTTT.